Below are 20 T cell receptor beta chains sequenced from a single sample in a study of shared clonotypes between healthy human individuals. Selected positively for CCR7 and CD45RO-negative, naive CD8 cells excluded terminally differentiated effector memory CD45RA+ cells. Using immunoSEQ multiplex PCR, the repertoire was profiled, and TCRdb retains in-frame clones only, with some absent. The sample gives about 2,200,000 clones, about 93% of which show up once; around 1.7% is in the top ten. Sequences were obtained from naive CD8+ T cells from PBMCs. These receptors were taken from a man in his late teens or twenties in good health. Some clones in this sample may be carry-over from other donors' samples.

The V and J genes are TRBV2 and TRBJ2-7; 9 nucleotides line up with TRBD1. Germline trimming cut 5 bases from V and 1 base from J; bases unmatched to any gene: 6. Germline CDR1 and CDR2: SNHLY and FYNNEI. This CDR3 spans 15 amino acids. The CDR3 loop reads CASSFLGQGSYEQYF. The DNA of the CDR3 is TGTGCCAGCAGTTTTTTAGGACAGGGGTCCTACGAGCAGTACTTC.

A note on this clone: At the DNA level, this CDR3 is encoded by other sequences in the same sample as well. CDR3 DNA sequence: TGTGCCAGCAGCTTGGCAGGACGCTACGAGCAGTACTTC. As protein: CASSLAGRYEQYF. V usage is TRBV5-6 and J usage is TRBJ2-7; D not certain. The V gene's germline CDR1 is SGHDT and CDR2 YYEEEE. V was clipped by 0 bases and J by 3 bases, with 7 bases between them. The CDR3 loop spans 13 amino acids.

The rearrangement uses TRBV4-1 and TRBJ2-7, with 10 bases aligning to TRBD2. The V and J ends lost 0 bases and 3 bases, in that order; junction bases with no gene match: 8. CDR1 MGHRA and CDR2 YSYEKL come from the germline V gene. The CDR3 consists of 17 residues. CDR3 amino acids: CASSQDRLAGVFYEQYF. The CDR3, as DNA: TGCGCCAGCAGCCAAGATCGGCTAGCGGGAGTTTTCTACGAGCAGTACTTC.

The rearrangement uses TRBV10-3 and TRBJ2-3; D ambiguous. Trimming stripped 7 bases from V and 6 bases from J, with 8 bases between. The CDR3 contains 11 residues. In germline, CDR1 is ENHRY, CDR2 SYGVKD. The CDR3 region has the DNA TGTGCCATCACGGCTGGTGATACGCAGTATTTT. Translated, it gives CAITAGDTQYF.

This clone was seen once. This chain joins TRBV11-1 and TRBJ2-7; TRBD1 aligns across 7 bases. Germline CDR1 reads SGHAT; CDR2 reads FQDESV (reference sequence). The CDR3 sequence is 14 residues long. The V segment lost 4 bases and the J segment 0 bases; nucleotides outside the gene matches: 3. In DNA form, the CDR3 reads TGTGCCAGCAGCTGGACAGGTAACTCCTACGAGCAGTACTTC. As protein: CASSWTGNSYEQYF.

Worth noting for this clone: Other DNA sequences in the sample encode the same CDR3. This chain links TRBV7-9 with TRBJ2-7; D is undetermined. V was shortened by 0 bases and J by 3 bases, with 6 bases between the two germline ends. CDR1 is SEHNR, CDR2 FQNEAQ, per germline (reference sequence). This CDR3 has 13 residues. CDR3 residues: CASSLAAGYEQYF. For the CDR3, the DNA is TGTGCCAGCAGCTTAGCAGCAGGCTACGAGCAGTACTTC.

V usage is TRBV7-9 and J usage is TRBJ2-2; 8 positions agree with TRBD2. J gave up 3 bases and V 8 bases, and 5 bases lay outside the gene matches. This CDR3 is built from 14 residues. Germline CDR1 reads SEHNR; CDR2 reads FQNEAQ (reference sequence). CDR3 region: CASEAGGDTGELFF. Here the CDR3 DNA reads TGTGCCAGCGAGGCGGGAGGCGACACCGGGGAGCTGTTTTTT.

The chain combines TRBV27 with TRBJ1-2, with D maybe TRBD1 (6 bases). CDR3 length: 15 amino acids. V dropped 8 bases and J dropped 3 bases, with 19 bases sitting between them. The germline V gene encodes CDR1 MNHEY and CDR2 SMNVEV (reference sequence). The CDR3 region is CASSPRRGADYGYTF. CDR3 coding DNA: TGTGCCAGCTCTCCCCGCAGGGGCGCGGACTATGGCTACACCTTC.

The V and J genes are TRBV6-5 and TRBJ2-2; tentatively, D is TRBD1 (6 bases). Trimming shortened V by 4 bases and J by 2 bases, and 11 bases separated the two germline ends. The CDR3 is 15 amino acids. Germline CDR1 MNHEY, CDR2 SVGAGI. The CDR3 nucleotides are TGTGCCAGCAGTTGGACAGACGAAAACACCGGGGAGCTGTTTTTT. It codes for CASSWTDENTGELFF.

This CDR3 reads CASRTGSSYNSPLHF. DNA of the CDR3: TGTGCCAGCAGGACAGGGAGCTCCTATAATTCACCCCTCCACTTT. The V and J genes are TRBV27 and TRBJ1-6; TRBD1 aligns across 7 bases. Germline CDR1 is MNHEY and CDR2 is SMNVEV (reference sequence). Germline trimming cut 6 bases from V and 0 bases from J; bases unmatched to any gene: 2. This CDR3 spans 15 amino acids.

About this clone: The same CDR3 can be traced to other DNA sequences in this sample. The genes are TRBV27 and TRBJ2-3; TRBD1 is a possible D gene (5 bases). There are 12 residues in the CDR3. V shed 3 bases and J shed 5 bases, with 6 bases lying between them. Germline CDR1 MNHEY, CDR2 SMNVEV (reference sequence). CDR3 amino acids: CASSLQGDTQYF. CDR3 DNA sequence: TGTGCCAGCAGTTTGCAGGGAGATACGCAGTATTTT.

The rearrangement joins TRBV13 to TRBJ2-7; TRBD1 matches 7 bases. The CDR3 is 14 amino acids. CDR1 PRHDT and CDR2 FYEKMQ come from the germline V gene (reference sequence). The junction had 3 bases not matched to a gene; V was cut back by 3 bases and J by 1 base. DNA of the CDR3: TGTGCCAGCAGCTTTCGACAGGGTTCCTACGAGCAGTACTTC. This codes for CASSFRQGSYEQYF.

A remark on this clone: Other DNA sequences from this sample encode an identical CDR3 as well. The CDR3 sequence is CASSIGTSGRYEQYF. In DNA form, the CDR3 reads TGCGCCAGCAGCATTGGGACTAGCGGGAGATACGAGCAGTACTTC. This chain links TRBV5-1 with TRBJ2-7, with 14 bases matching TRBD2. V was clipped by 4 bases and J by 4 bases; unmatched bases: 4. Per germline, CDR1 SGHRS and CDR2 YFSETQ. The CDR3 covers 15 residues.

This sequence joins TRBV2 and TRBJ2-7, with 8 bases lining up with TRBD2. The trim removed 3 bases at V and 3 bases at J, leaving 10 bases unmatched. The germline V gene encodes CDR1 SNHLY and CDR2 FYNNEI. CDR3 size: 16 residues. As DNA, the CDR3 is TGTGCCAGCAGTGAGTTCAAACTAGCGGACCGCTACGAGCAGTACTTC. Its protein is CASSEFKLADRYEQYF.

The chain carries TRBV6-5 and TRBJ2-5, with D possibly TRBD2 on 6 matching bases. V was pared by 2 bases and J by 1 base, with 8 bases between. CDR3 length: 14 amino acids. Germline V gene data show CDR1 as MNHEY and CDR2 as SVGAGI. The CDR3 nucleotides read TGTGCCAGCAGTTACGGGCGGGGCCAAGAGACCCAGTACTTC. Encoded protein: CASSYGRGQETQYF.

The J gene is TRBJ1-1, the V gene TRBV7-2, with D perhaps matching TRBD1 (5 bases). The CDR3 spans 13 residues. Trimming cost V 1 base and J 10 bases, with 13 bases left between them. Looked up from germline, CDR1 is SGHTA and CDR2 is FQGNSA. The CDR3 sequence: CASSLEVGVGAFF. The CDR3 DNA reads TGTGCCAGCAGCTTAGAGGTAGGGGTCGGAGCTTTCTTT.

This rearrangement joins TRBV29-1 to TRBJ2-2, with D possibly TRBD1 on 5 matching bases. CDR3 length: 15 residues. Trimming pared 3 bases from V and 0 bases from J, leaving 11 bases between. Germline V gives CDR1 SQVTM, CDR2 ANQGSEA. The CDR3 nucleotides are TGCAGCGTTGATTGGGGCGCCGCGAACACCGGGGAGCTGTTTTTT. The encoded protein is CSVDWGAANTGELFF.

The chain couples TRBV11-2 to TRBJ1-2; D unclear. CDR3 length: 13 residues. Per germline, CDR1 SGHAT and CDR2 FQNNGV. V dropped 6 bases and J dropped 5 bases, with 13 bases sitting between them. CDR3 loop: CASRDQILYGYTF. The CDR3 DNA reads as TGTGCCAGCAGGGACCAAATTTTATATGGCTACACCTTC.

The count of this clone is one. The CDR3 DNA is TGCGCCAGCAGCCAGGAGGGACGAATCTCTGGAAACACCATATATTTT. It is translated as CASSQEGRISGNTIYF. The chain employs TRBV4-1 and TRBJ1-3; weak D call: TRBD1 (5 bases). Trimming removed 3 bases from V and 0 bases from J, with 12 bases in between. This CDR3 contains 16 residues. Germline lookup yields CDR1 MGHRA and CDR2 YSYEKL.

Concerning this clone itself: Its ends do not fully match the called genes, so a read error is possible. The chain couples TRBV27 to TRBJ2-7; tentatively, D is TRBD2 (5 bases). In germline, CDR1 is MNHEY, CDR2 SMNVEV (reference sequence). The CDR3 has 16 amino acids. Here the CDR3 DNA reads TGTGCCAGCAGCCCATCGAGTGGGGAGCGATCCTCCGAGCAGTACTTC. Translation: CASSPSSGERSSEQYF.